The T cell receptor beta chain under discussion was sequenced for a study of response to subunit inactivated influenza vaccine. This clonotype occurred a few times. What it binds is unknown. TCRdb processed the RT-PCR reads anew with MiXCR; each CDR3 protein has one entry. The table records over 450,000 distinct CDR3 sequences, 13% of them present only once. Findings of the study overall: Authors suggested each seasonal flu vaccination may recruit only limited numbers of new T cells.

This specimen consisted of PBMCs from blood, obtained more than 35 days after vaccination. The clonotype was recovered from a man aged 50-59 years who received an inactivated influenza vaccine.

CDR3 sequence: CSARPRTSGRNEQYF. The DNA for the CDR3 is TGCAGTGCTAGACCTCGGACTAGCGGGAGGAACGAGCAGTACTTC. This chain joins TRBV20-1 and TRBJ2-7; 14 bases fit TRBD2. The CDR3 is made up of 15 amino acids. In germline, CDR1 is DFQATT, CDR2 SNEGSKA (reference sequence). V shed 2 bases and J 5 bases; nucleotides not matched to a gene: 5.